This T cell receptor beta chain was obtained from a study of T cells in Graves' hyperthyroidism and ophthalmopathy. Using RNA transcripts as the source, TCR beta CDR3 regions were amplified. HTBI primers were used for first-round RT-PCR of the TCR CDR3. MiXCR, run by TCRdb on the multiplex PCR reads, gives a single entry per CDR3 protein. The data show about 600,000 distinct CDR3 sequences, more than 14% seen once. 10 ml of fresh peripheral blood supplied the PBMCs. The clonotype was recovered from a woman aged 45-65 years with Graves' ophthalmopathy. Specimen: blood.

The chain's CDR3 is CSGDNPADTQYF. The CDR3 coding sequence is TGCAGCGGAGACAACCCTGCAGATACGCAGTATTTT. The gene calls are TRBV29-1 and TRBJ2-3; no firm D call. CDR1 is SQVTM and CDR2 is ANQGSEA in the germline V gene. Deletions cut 7 bases from V and 4 bases from J, with 12 bases between. The CDR3 runs to 12 residues.